The 15 T cell receptor beta chains reported below all come from one sample, sequenced in a study of PD-1 blockade in classical Hodgkin lymphoma. All patients experienced relapse after autologous stem cell transplantation, and brentuximab vedotin exposure was variable. Only in-frame clones appear in the TCRdb table, and some are missing; sequencing was by immunoSEQ multiplex PCR. The sample comprises some 22,000 clones, about 68% of which are singletons, and about 22% rests with the top ten. The source was peripheral blood mononuclear cells (PBMCs), collected at baseline. These receptors came from a human donor with classical Hodgkin lymphoma.

This clone was found a few times. The chain uses TRBV4-3 and TRBJ2-7; possible D gene TRBD2, 5 bases. The V gene's germline CDR1 is LGHNA and CDR2 YSLEER. Trimming stripped 0 bases from V and 1 base from J, with 13 bases between. CDR3 length: 16 residues. In DNA form, the CDR3 reads TGCGCCAGCAGCCAAGACGCTCTAGCTGATTCCTACGAGCAGTACTTC. Translated, it gives CASSQDALADSYEQYF.

The chain uses TRBV7-6 and TRBJ1-5; D is unclear. The CDR3 runs to 13 residues. CDR1 and CDR2 from the germline V gene are SGHVS and FNYEAQ. V dropped 3 bases and J dropped 3 bases, with 6 bases sitting between them. The CDR3 DNA sequence: TGTGCCAGCAGCTTTAGGAACAATCAGCCCCAGCATTTT. Its protein product is CASSFRNNQPQHF. The variable domain in full, completed from reference TRBV7-6 and TRBJ1-5, reads GAGVSQSPRYKVTKRGQDVALRCDPISGHVSLYWYRQALGQGPEFLTYFNYEAQQDKSGLPNDRFSAERPEGSISTLTIQRTEQRDSAMYRCASSFRNNQPQHFGDGTRLSIL.

This clone is classed as medium-sized. The rearrangement joins TRBV19 to TRBJ1-2, with 7 bases identical to TRBD1. The CDR3 is made up of 15 amino acids. CDR1 is LNHDA, CDR2 SQIVND, per germline (reference sequence). The V segment lost 5 bases and the J segment 5 bases; nucleotides outside the gene matches: 11. The CDR3, as DNA: TGTGCCAGTAGTCCCCCGGGACAGCCTTTGTATGGCTACACCTTC. It codes for CASSPPGQPLYGYTF.

V gene TRBV28 combines with J gene TRBJ2-5; the D gene is possibly TRBD1 (5 bases). The germline gives CDR1 MDHEN, CDR2 SYDVKM. V was shortened by 2 bases and J by 3 bases, with 7 bases between the two germline ends. The CDR3 length is 13 residues. CDR3 protein: CASSLAQEETQYF. The DNA for the CDR3 is TGTGCCAGCAGTTTAGCACAGGAAGAGACCCAGTACTTC. The full variable domain, in which reference TRBV28 and TRBJ2-5 provide the parts outside the CDR3, is DVKVTQSSRYLVKRTGEKVFLECVQDMDHENMFWYRQDPGLGLRLIYFSYDVKMKEKGDIPEGYSVSREKKERFSLILESASTNQTSMYLCASSLAQEETQYFGPGTRLLVL.

This clone has more than one count but fewer than ten. This sequence joins TRBV28 and TRBJ1-1; 7 bases fit TRBD1. The CDR3 is 13 residues long. Germline V gene lookup returns CDR1 MDHEN and CDR2 SYDVKM. Losses at the gene ends were 5 bases for V and 6 bases for J; bases not matched to a gene: 6. The CDR3 DNA is TGTGCCAGCAGTGGACAGGTCGGCGCTGAAGCTTTCTTT. This gives the protein CASSGQVGAEAFF. The full variable domain, rest sourced from reference TRBV28 and TRBJ1-1, is DVKVTQSSRYLVKRTGEKVFLECVQDMDHENMFWYRQDPGLGLRLIYFSYDVKMKEKGDIPEGYSVSREKKERFSLILESASTNQTSMYLCASSGQVGAEAFFGQGTRLTVV.

The chain recombines TRBV6-1 with TRBJ1-2; a possible D gene is TRBD1 (5 bases). V was clipped by 2 bases and J by 3 bases, with 13 bases between them. The CDR3 contains 15 residues. Germline V gene lookup returns CDR1 MNHNS and CDR2 SASEGT. The CDR3 reads CASSEPQGGHYGYTF. DNA for the CDR3: TGTGCCAGCAGTGAACCGCAGGGTGGTCACTATGGCTACACCTTC.

The chain carries TRBV4-1 and TRBJ2-2, with a tentative D call TRBD1 (5 bases). This CDR3 comprises 16 residues. The V end was cut by 0 bases, the J end by 5 bases, with 13 bases between. CDR1 and CDR2 from the germline V gene are MGHRA and YSYEKL. CDR3 region: CASSQEGQGLTGELFF. As DNA, the CDR3 is TGCGCCAGCAGCCAAGAAGGGCAGGGTTTAACCGGGGAGCTGTTTTTT.

This sequence joins TRBV29-1 and TRBJ2-7; D not resolved. CDR1 and CDR2 (germline): SQVTM, ANQGSEA. This CDR3 contains 10 residues. Trimming stripped 6 bases from V and 4 bases from J, with 7 bases between. The CDR3 loop reads CSVLEYEQYF. The CDR3 nucleotides read TGCAGCGTGTTAGAGTACGAGCAGTACTTC.

This clone was seen a handful of times. The V gene is TRBV7-7, the J gene TRBJ1-1; possible D gene TRBD1, 6 bases. This CDR3 spans 13 amino acids. Trimming took off 4 bases at V and 6 bases at J, with 12 bases between the two ends. Germline V gene sequence: CDR1 SSHAT, CDR2 FNYEAQ (reference sequence). This CDR3 reads CASSYQQGSEAFF. The CDR3 DNA reads as TGTGCCAGCAGCTACCAACAGGGCTCTGAAGCTTTCTTT.

This rearrangement joins TRBV2 to TRBJ2-7; possibly TRBD2 for D (7 bases). This CDR3 has 13 amino acids. Germline-derived CDR1 and CDR2 are SNHLY and FYNNEI. CDR3 in DNA: TGTGCGGGGCTGGGAGGGGGCTCCTACGAGCAGTACTTC. It encodes CAGLGGGSYEQYF.

For the CDR3, the DNA is TGTGCCAGCAGTCCCGGACGAGGCTATGGCTACACCTTC. Its protein product is CASSPGRGYGYTF. The J gene is TRBJ1-2, the V gene TRBV6-6, with D hard to call. The length of the CDR3 is 13 residues. Trimming stripped 5 bases from V and 4 bases from J, with 11 bases between. Germline loops: CDR1 MNHNY, CDR2 SVGAGI (reference sequence).

The V gene is TRBV29-1, the J gene TRBJ1-1, with a possible D match to TRBD1 (5 bases). Trimming took off 4 bases at V and 4 bases at J, with 10 bases between the two ends. The CDR3 loop spans 12 amino acids. Germline CDR1 and CDR2: SQVTM and ANQGSEA. The CDR3 loop is CSVGGRGTEAFF. The CDR3 DNA sequence: TGCAGCGTTGGGGGGAGGGGCACTGAAGCTTTCTTT. The variable domain in full, with the rest retrieved from reference TRBV29-1 and TRBJ1-1, is SAVISQKPSRDICQRGTSLTIQCQVDSQVTMMFWYRQQPGQSLTLIATANQGSEATYESGFVIDKFPISRPNLTFSTLTVSNMSPEDSSIYLCSVGGRGTEAFFGQGTRLTVV.

The chain links TRBV6-5 to TRBJ1-2; TRBD1 aligns across 10 bases. This CDR3 is 14 amino acids long. Germline CDR1 MNHEY, CDR2 SVGAGI. V gave up 5 bases and J gave up 7 bases; unmatched junction bases: 7. CDR3 residues: CASSKGQGQGGYTF. The CDR3 region has the DNA TGTGCCAGCAGTAAGGGACAGGGGCAGGGTGGCTACACCTTC.

This chain joins TRBV6-5 and TRBJ2-7; D not resolved. The CDR3 has 15 residues. The germline V and J ends were trimmed by 4 bases and 2 bases, with 15 bases remaining between them. The V gene's germline CDR1 is MNHEY and CDR2 SVGAGI. The CDR3 loop reads CASSLGSATPYEQYF. For the CDR3, the DNA is TGTGCCAGCAGTTTAGGTTCGGCTACCCCCTACGAGCAGTACTTC.

The V and J genes are TRBV10-3 and TRBJ2-2; 7 nucleotides align to TRBD1. Per the germline V gene, CDR1 is ENHRY and CDR2 is SYGVKD. CDR3 length: 17 amino acids. Germline trimming cut 0 bases from V and 5 bases from J; bases unmatched to any gene: 9. CDR3 sequence: CAISESPGQVITGELFF. The CDR3 DNA follows: TGTGCCATCAGTGAGTCGCCCGGACAGGTGATAACCGGGGAGCTGTTTTTT.